This T cell receptor (beta chain) appears in the sequencing data of a study of patients and donors after allogeneic stem cell transplantation. TCRdb recomputed calls from the RT-PCR reads with MiXCR, one row per CDR3 protein. The repertoire holds about 230,000 distinct CDR3 sequences, with 12% to 15% as singletons. CDR3 length: 12 amino acids. The V gene's germline CDR1 is SGHAT and CDR2 FQNNGV. Trimming shortened V by 3 bases and J by 10 bases, and 13 bases separated the two germline ends. The TCR originated in a human donor who was either an allogeneic HSCT recipient or a stem cell or donor lymphocyte infusion donor (not recorded which). It is not recorded whose cells these are; they may come from a transplant donor. The gene calls are TRBV11-2 and TRBJ2-7; D is unresolved. Sequencing was performed on blood, either unsorted or a sorted T cell fraction (not recorded which). CDR3 coding DNA: TGTGCCAGCAGCTTTTTATCCGATTTACAGTACTTC. Its translation is CASSFLSDLQYF.